These 22 T cell receptor beta chains came from one sample sequenced in a study of OX40 agonist ivuxolimab in advanced cancers. TCRdb keeps only in-frame clones here, not all; method: immunoSEQ multiplex PCR. The sample contains 60,000 to 75,000 clones, 90% to 95% of which appear only once. Sequenced here: CD4+ or CD8+ T cells sorted from blood, sampled in a trial of the OX40 agonist ivuxolimab. These receptors originate from an adult with an advanced solid tumor such as melanoma, head and neck, liver or kidney cancer.

In its sample, this clone was seen once. This chain connects TRBV5-6 to TRBJ2-7; the match to TRBD1 covers 7 bases. The CDR3 runs 17 residues. With 0 bases clipped from V and 2 bases from J, the junction kept 11 bases outside the gene matches. Germline CDR1 SGHDT, CDR2 YYEEEE. As DNA, the CDR3 is TGTGCCAGCAGCTTGGCCGATGAAGGGGGCAACCCCTACGAGCAGTACTTC. Translated: CASSLADEGGNPYEQYF.

The chain links TRBV4-1 to TRBJ2-7, with D tentatively TRBD2 (6 bases). V lost 2 bases and J 0 bases, leaving 11 bases between the germline ends. This CDR3 spans 15 amino acids. The germline gives CDR1 MGHRA, CDR2 YSYEKL. The CDR3 spells CASSQMAGPSYEQYF. CDR3 nucleotide sequence: TGCGCCAGCAGCCAAATGGCGGGACCCTCCTACGAGCAGTACTTC.

The rearrangement uses TRBV27 and TRBJ2-1; 12 bases map to TRBD2. The CDR3 covers 16 residues. V was pared by 4 bases and J by 6 bases, with 7 bases of the junction left unmatched. The V gene's germline CDR1 is MNHEY and CDR2 SMNVEV (reference sequence). DNA of the CDR3: TGTGCCAGCAGTTACCTACTAGCGGGAGGTACCAATGAGCAGTTCTTC. This encodes CASSYLLAGGTNEQFF.

The chain couples TRBV6-5 to TRBJ2-1; a possible D gene is TRBD1 (6 bases). CDR3 size: 11 residues. Germline V gene lookup returns CDR1 MNHEY and CDR2 SVGAGI. With 5 bases removed from V and 10 bases from J, the gap between germline ends came to 9 bases. CDR3 DNA sequence: TGTGCCAGCAGTAGGGGGTCGGAGCAGTTCTTC. It is translated as CASSRGSEQFF.

This rearrangement joins TRBV5-1 to TRBJ2-1, with 7 bases matching TRBD2. Germline CDR1 and CDR2: SGHRS and YFSETQ. This CDR3 region has 14 residues. J gave up 5 bases and V 8 bases, and 10 bases lay outside the gene matches. The CDR3 nucleotides are TGCGCCAGTCAAGCGCAGGGAGGGGACAATGAGCAGTTCTTC. The encoded protein is CASQAQGGDNEQFF. Full variable domain (outside the CDR3, taken from reference TRBV5-1 and TRBJ2-1): KAGVTQTPRYLIKTRGQQVTLSCSPISGHRSVSWYQQTPGQGLQFLFEYFSETQRNKGNFPGRFSGRQFSNSRSEMNVSTLELGDSALYLCASQAQGGDNEQFFGPGTRLTVL.

This chain links TRBV4-2 with TRBJ2-2; TRBD1 matches at 10 bases. CDR1 LGHNA and CDR2 YNFKEQ come from the germline V gene. The CDR3 consists of 18 residues. V was clipped by 2 bases and J by 6 bases; unmatched bases: 12. CDR3 coding DNA: TGTGCCAGCAGCCAAACCTTGACAGGGGGCGTTAGCGCCGGGGAGCTGTTTTTT. It specifies CASSQTLTGGVSAGELFF.

This sequence joins TRBV5-1 and TRBJ1-2; a possible D gene is TRBD1 (5 bases). V lost 0 bases and J 7 bases, leaving 7 bases between the germline ends. The germline CDR1 and CDR2 sequences are SGHRS and YFSETQ. The CDR3 is 12 residues long. In DNA, the CDR3 is TGCGCCAGCAGCTTGGGGGACTTTGGCTACACCTTC. This translates into CASSLGDFGYTF.

The V gene is TRBV5-4, the J gene TRBJ2-7; 12 bases are a match to TRBD2. CDR3 length equals 13 residues. V shed 4 bases, J shed 5 bases, and the junction held 1 base outside the gene matches. The germline gives CDR1 SGHNT, CDR2 YYREEE (reference sequence). CDR3 sequence (DNA): TGTGCCAGCAGCCCTAGCGGGGGGGACGAGCAGTACTTC. Its translation: CASSPSGGDEQYF.

The V call is TRBV5-4, the J call TRBJ2-1; the match to TRBD1 covers 8 bases. Looked up from germline, CDR1 is SGHNT and CDR2 is YYREEE (reference sequence). J was trimmed by 5 bases and V by 4 bases; bases with no gene match: 11. The CDR3 has 16 residues. CDR3 sequence reads: CASSQPAKDRDNEQFF. The CDR3 DNA sequence: TGTGCCAGCAGCCAACCTGCCAAGGACAGGGACAATGAGCAGTTCTTC.

The J gene is TRBJ2-1, the V gene TRBV2, with D possibly being TRBD2 (6 bases). This CDR3 is 14 amino acids long. Trimming pared 6 bases from V and 0 bases from J, leaving 9 bases between. Looked up from germline, CDR1 is SNHLY and CDR2 is FYNNEI. The CDR3 coding sequence is TGTGCCAGCAGGAGGGACTTCTCCTACAATGAGCAGTTCTTC. Its protein product is CASRRDFSYNEQFF.

The CDR3 nucleotides are TGCGCCAGCAGTGAGTATAGGTGGGGGGCCCCCTACAATGAGCAGTTCTTC. Translating it yields CASSEYRWGAPYNEQFF. The chain recombines TRBV10-1 with TRBJ2-1; D might be TRBD1 or TRBD2, each matching 6 bases. CDR1 is WNHNN and CDR2 is SYGVQD in the germline V gene (reference sequence). Trimming pared 1 base from V and 2 bases from J, leaving 15 bases between. The CDR3 contains 17 residues.

CDR3 protein: CASGPPYRAGGYGYTF. CDR3 nucleotides: TGTGCTAGTGGACCGCCCTACAGGGCGGGGGGCTATGGCTACACCTTC. The V gene is TRBV12-5, the J gene TRBJ1-2; a weak D match, TRBD1 (6 bases). The ends were cut back, 6 bases at V and 4 bases at J, with 21 bases in the middle. The CDR3 is 16 residues long. Germline CDR1 LGHNT, CDR2 FRNRAP. The full variable domain, in which reference TRBV12-5 and TRBJ1-2 provide the parts outside the CDR3, is DARVTQTPRHKVTEMGQEVTMRCQPILGHNTVFWYRQTMMQGLELLAYFRNRAPLDDSGMPKDRFSAEMPDATLATLKIQPSEPRDSAVYFCASGPPYRAGGYGYTFGSGTRLTVV.

The chain couples TRBV10-2 to TRBJ2-7, with 9 bases identical to TRBD1. Germline V lookup: CDR1 WSHSY, CDR2 SAAADI. The CDR3 runs to 14 residues. With V trimmed by 7 bases and J by 4 bases, 8 bases remained unmatched. The CDR3 nucleotides are TGCGCCAGCAAACCGGGACAGGGTGCGTACGAGCAGTACTTC. Protein product: CASKPGQGAYEQYF.

The chain combines TRBV27 with TRBJ1-1, with a possible D match to TRBD1 (5 bases). V dropped 6 bases and J dropped 4 bases, with 12 bases sitting between them. CDR3 length equals 13 residues. Germline assignment: CDR1 MNHEY and CDR2 SMNVEV (reference sequence). CDR3 protein: CASSLGAITEAFF. DNA for the CDR3: TGTGCCAGCAGCCTAGGGGCTATCACTGAAGCTTTCTTT.

The chain recombines TRBV10-3 with TRBJ1-5; D may be TRBD1 (6 bases). Germline V gives CDR1 ENHRY, CDR2 SYGVKD. The CDR3 is 15 amino acids. The germline V and J ends were trimmed by 2 bases and 1 base, with 9 bases remaining between them. Here the CDR3 reads CAISEGGPSNQPQHF. For the CDR3, the DNA is TGTGCCATCAGTGAGGGGGGGCCGAGCAATCAGCCCCAGCATTTT.

In DNA, the CDR3 is TGCAGCGTTGGCGGACAGGGATTCACCTACAATGAGCAGTTCTTC. Translating it yields CSVGGQGFTYNEQFF. The chain combines TRBV29-1 with TRBJ2-1; 8 positions agree with TRBD1. CDR1 SQVTM and CDR2 ANQGSEA come from the germline V gene. V lost 4 bases and J lost 2; bases outside the gene matches: 7. The CDR3 is 15 residues long.

This clone has only one observation. The chain links TRBV5-1 to TRBJ2-7; D is perhaps TRBD2 (6 bases). Trimming pared 2 bases from V and 7 bases from J, leaving 19 bases between. This CDR3 has 15 amino acids. CDR1 is SGHRS, CDR2 YFSETQ, per germline. CDR3 coding DNA: TGCGCCAGCAGCTTAGAACCGGGATCAGGGAGGGAGCAGTACTTC. It is translated as CASSLEPGSGREQYF.

V gene TRBV7-9 combines with J gene TRBJ1-2; D is perhaps TRBD1 (5 bases). CDR1 SEHNR and CDR2 FQNEAQ come from the germline V gene (reference sequence). The CDR3 covers 15 residues. The V gene lost 1 base and the J gene lost 0 bases, with 9 bases spanning the gap. The CDR3 bases are TGTGCCAGCAGCTTAGAGGTGGGGGCTAACTATGGCTACACCTTC. Protein sequence: CASSLEVGANYGYTF. The whole variable domain, filled in from reference TRBV7-9 and TRBJ1-2, reads DTGVSQNPRHKITKRGQNVTFRCDPISEHNRLYWYRQTLGQGPEFLTYFQNEAQLEKSRLLSDRFSAERPKGSFSTLEIQRTEQGDSAMYLCASSLEVGANYGYTFGSGTRLTVV.

V is TRBV5-4 and J is TRBJ2-3; D gene ambiguous. This CDR3 comprises 15 residues. Per germline, CDR1 SGHNT and CDR2 YYREEE (reference sequence). V lost 0 bases, J lost 1 base, and 9 bases lay in between. The CDR3 sequence: CASSLGPAGTDTQYF. In DNA form, the CDR3 reads TGTGCCAGCAGCTTGGGTCCTGCGGGCACAGATACGCAGTATTTT.

The chain is built from TRBV4-1 and TRBJ2-7, with D uncertain. Trimming stripped 3 bases from V and 4 bases from J, with 10 bases between. The CDR3 runs to 13 residues. Germline values: CDR1 MGHRA, CDR2 YSYEKL. The CDR3 loop is CASSQSLDYEQYF. CDR3 nucleotides: TGCGCCAGCAGCCAGTCCCTTGATTACGAGCAGTACTTC.

This clone has only one observation. The chain combines TRBV27 with TRBJ2-3; weak D call: TRBD1 (6 bases). CDR1 and CDR2 (germline): MNHEY, SMNVEV (reference sequence). CDR3 length: 13 amino acids. V was clipped by 3 bases and J by 7 bases, with 11 bases between them. Here the CDR3 reads CASSLSQGYTQYF. CDR3 coding DNA: TGTGCCAGCAGTTTGTCTCAGGGGTATACGCAGTATTTT.

CDR3 sequence reads: CASSKSGDEQFF. In DNA, the CDR3 is TGTGCCAGCAGCAAAAGCGGGGATGAGCAGTTCTTC. This chain joins TRBV9 and TRBJ2-1; 7 bases align to TRBD2. Germline V gene sequence: CDR1 SGDLS, CDR2 YYNGEE. The CDR3 runs 12 residues. V trimming: 4 bases; J trimming: 8 bases; junction bases outside the gene matches: 3.